This TCR beta chain was documented in a study of blood T cell repertoires in COVID-19. The overall study: Acute-phase and convalescent COVID-19 samples originated in the United States, Italy and Spain.

Germline CDR1 LNHDA, CDR2 SQIVND (reference sequence). Between the trimmed V and J ends, which lost 6 bases and 3 bases, there was a span of 9 bases. CDR3 length: 13 amino acids. Using immunoSEQ multiplex PCR, the repertoire was profiled, and TCRdb retains in-frame clones only, with some absent. The table has about 350,000 clones, around 87% seen once. V usage is TRBV19 and J usage is TRBJ1-5; the D is unclear. The origin of this receptor is a woman in her thirties who had recovered from COVID-19. The specimen was PBMCs or T cells enriched from blood (not recorded which). CDR3 loop: CASRLRLNQPQHF. In DNA, the CDR3 is TGTGCCAGTAGACTAAGGCTCAATCAGCCCCAGCATTTT.